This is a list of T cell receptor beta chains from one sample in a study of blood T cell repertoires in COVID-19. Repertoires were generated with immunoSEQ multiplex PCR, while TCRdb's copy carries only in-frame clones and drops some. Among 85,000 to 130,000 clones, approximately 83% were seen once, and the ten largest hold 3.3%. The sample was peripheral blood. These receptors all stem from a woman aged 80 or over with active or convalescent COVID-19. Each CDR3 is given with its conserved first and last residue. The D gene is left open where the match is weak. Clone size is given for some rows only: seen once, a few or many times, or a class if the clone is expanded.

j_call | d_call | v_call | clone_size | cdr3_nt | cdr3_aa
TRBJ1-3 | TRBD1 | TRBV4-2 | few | TGTGCCAGCAGCCCCCGCGGGACAGCTAACTCTTTACCCTCTGGAAACACCATATATTTT | CASSPRGTANSLPSGNTIYF
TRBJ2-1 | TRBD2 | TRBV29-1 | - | TGCAGCGTTTCTAGCGGGGGGAGAATTGAGCAGTTCTTC | CSVSSGGRIEQFF
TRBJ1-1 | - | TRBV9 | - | TGTGCCAGCAGCGTAGGAACGGGCCGGGGCACTGAAGCTTTCTTT | CASSVGTGRGTEAFF
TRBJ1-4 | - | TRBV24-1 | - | TGTGAAAAGTCCTACCTAACCTTTTCAACTAATGAAAAACTGTTTTTT | CEKSYLTFSTNEKLFF
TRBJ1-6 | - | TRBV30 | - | TGTGCCTGGAGTCAGAGGACAGATTCACCCCTCCACTTT | CAWSQRTDSPLHF
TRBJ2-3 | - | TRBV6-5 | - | TGTGCCAGCAGTTACTCGAGTCTCTCCACAGATACGCAGTATTTT | CASSYSSLSTDTQYF
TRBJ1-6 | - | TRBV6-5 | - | TGTGCCAGCCGCCGGGGACCGGGGGATTCACCCCTCCACTTT | CASRRGPGDSPLHF
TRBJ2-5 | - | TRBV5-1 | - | TGCGCCAGCAGCTTGGAAACAGGGTCAGGCGAGACCCAGTACTTC | CASSLETGSGETQYF
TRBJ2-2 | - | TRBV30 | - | TGTGCCTGGAGTGTAAATGTCGGAAGCGCCACCGGGGAGCTGTTTTTT | CAWSVNVGSATGELFF
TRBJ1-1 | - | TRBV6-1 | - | TGTGCCAGCAGTGAGAGGGTTTTGGGAACTGAAGCTTTCTTT | CASSERVLGTEAFF
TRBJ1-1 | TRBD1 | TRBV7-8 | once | TGTGCCAGCAGCTTACGACAGGGTCTATTTCGAGCTTTCTTT | CASSLRQGLFRAFF
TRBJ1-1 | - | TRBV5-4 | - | TGTGCCCTCGGCTGGGTGGACAGAAACACTGAAGCTTTCTTT | CALGWVDRNTEAFF
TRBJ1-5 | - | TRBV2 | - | TGTGCCAGCAGTGCCGACAGCGAAGCCAATCAGCCCCAGCATTTT | CASSADSEANQPQHF
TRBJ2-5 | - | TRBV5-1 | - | TGCGCCAGCAGCCCCCCCGGCAGGGCGCCCCAAGAGACCCAGTACTTC | CASSPPGRAPQETQYF
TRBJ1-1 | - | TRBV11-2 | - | TGTGCCAGCAGCTCATTACCGGAAGGGGTAACTGAAGCTTTCTTT | CASSSLPEGVTEAFF
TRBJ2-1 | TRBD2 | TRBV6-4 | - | TGTGCCAGCTCCCCGGGGGGGGCTGCGAGTGAGCAGTTCTTC | CASSPGGAASEQFF
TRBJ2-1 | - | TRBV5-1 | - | TGCGCCAGCAGCTTGGAGCCCGCGGGCGCAATTAATGAGCAGTTCTTC | CASSLEPAGAINEQFF
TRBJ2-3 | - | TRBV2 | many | TGTGCCAGCAGTTACAGGAGCACAGATACGCAGTATTTT | CASSYRSTDTQYF
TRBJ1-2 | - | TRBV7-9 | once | TGTGCCAGCAGCTTAGTCTCCGACGGGTATGGCTACACCTTC | CASSLVSDGYGYTF
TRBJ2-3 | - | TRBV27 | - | TGTGCCAGCAGCATTAGGGGTTTGACGCGGGATACGCAGTATTTT | CASSIRGLTRDTQYF
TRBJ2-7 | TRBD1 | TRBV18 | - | TGTGCCAGCTCACCGAGAACAGGGGCCCCGGCGTCCTACGAGCAGTACTTC | CASSPRTGAPASYEQYF
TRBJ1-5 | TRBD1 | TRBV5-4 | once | TGTGCCAGCAGCTTGGGGGGAACCGGGACAGGGATCATTGGGCCCCAGCATTTT | CASSLGGTGTGIIGPQHF
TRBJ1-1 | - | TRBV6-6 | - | TGTGCCAGCAGTTACTCGAATGAAAGACAGGTAGCTTTCTTT | CASSYSNERQVAFF
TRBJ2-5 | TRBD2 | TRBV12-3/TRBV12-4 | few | TGTGCCAGCAGTTTAACCGGGAGGGGGACCCAGTACTTC | CASSLTGRGTQYF
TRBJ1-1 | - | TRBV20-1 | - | TGCAGTGCTTCCGGGAACACTGAAGCTTTCTTT | CSASGNTEAFF
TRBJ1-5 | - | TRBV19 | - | TGTGCCAGTAGTACCCCCCGAGGGGGTGTCAATCAGCCCCAGCATTTT | CASSTPRGGVNQPQHF
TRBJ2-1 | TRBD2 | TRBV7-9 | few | TGTGCCAGCGAGGTGGGAACTAGCGGGGGGAGCTCCTACAATGAGCAGTTCTTC | CASEVGTSGGSSYNEQFF
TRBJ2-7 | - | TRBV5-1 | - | TGCGCCAGCAGCTTGGCCGGGTCCTACGAGCAGTACTTC | CASSLAGSYEQYF
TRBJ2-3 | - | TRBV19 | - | TGTGCCAGTAGTATAGGGCAGGGGAGCACAGATACGCAGTATTTT | CASSIGQGSTDTQYF
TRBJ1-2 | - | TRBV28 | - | TGTGCCAGCAGAAGGAGCCTCGATAACTATGGCTACACCTTC | CASRRSLDNYGYTF
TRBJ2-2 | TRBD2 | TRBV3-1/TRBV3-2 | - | TGTGCCAGCAGGGTGGGACTAGCGGGGGGAACTGCCGGGGAGCTGTTTTTT | CASRVGLAGGTAGELFF